The 10 T cell receptor beta chains given below trace back to one sample, sequenced in a study of PD-1 blockade in classical Hodgkin lymphoma. Time point specified: newly diagnosed, previously untreated cHL patient sample. Out of thawed PBMCs, magnetic negative selection purified CD4+ T cells. TCRdb's copy holds only in-frame clones and misses some; the assay was immunoSEQ multiplex PCR. The profile shows 20,000 to 25,000 clones, around 90% of them singletons. The sequenced sample was CD4+ T cells from blood. The receptors were gathered from a human donor with classical Hodgkin lymphoma.

This chain connects TRBV19 to TRBJ2-5; the D gene is possibly TRBD2 (5 bases). This CDR3 spans 13 amino acids. V was pared by 5 bases and J by 4 bases, with 11 bases between. The germline V gene has CDR1 LNHDA and CDR2 SQIVND (reference sequence). DNA for the CDR3: TGTGCCAGTAGTGCTAGCCTCCCAGAGACCCAGTACTTC. Protein sequence: CASSASLPETQYF.

The CDR3 DNA reads TGTGCCAGCAGGCATCAAACGAACACTGAAGCTTTCTTT. Protein product: CASRHQTNTEAFF. The V gene is TRBV6-1, the J gene TRBJ1-1; D gene ambiguous. Germline V gene data show CDR1 as MNHNS and CDR2 as SASEGT. The CDR3 length is 13 residues. The V and J ends lost 6 bases and 1 base respectively, with 9 bases between them.

The chain is built from TRBV29-1 and TRBJ2-2; maybe TRBD1 (6 bases). V shed 4 bases and J shed 0 bases, with 12 bases lying between them. The CDR3 has 15 amino acids. Germline V gene sequence: CDR1 SQVTM, CDR2 ANQGSEA. The CDR3 loop reads CSVGGLRSNTGELFF. The CDR3 nucleotides are TGCAGCGTTGGGGGGCTACGATCGAACACCGGGGAGCTGTTTTTT.

A single count supports this clone. The V and J genes are TRBV5-4 and TRBJ1-3; weak D call: TRBD1 (5 bases). The germline V and J ends were trimmed by 0 bases and 0 bases, with 7 bases remaining between them. Germline CDR1 and CDR2: SGHNT and YYREEE (reference sequence). This CDR3 is built from 15 residues. CDR3 bases: TGTGCCAGCAGCTTGGACAGGTTCTCTGGAAACACCATATATTTT. This encodes CASSLDRFSGNTIYF.

The V and J genes are TRBV7-9 and TRBJ2-5, with 9 nucleotides matching TRBD2. CDR1 and CDR2 from the germline V gene are SEHNR and FQNEAQ (reference sequence). This CDR3 has 15 amino acids. With V trimmed by 0 bases and J by 4 bases, 3 bases remained unmatched. The CDR3 DNA is TGTGCCAGCAGCTTAGCGCGGGGGGGACTAGAGACCCAGTACTTC. Translated: CASSLARGGLETQYF. Full variable domain (outside the CDR3, taken from reference TRBV7-9 and TRBJ2-5): DTGVSQNPRHKITKRGQNVTFRCDPISEHNRLYWYRQTLGQGPEFLTYFQNEAQLEKSRLLSDRFSAERPKGSFSTLEIQRTEQGDSAMYLCASSLARGGLETQYFGPGTRLLVL.

V is TRBV5-1 and J is TRBJ2-1, with 8 nucleotides matching TRBD1. The CDR3 runs 16 residues. V was pared by 0 bases and J by 8 bases, with 10 bases of the junction left unmatched. From germline, CDR1 is SGHRS and CDR2 YFSETQ. The CDR3 DNA reads TGCGCCAGCAGCTTGGGCAGGGGGCGTTTTTACGATGAGCAGTTCTTC. This codes for CASSLGRGRFYDEQFF.

The CDR3 DNA sequence: TGTGCCAGCAGCTTGGTACAGGGTATTTATGAAAAACTGTTTTTT. Amino acid sequence: CASSLVQGIYEKLFF. The chain couples TRBV5-5 to TRBJ1-4; D is perhaps TRBD1 (6 bases). Trimming cost V 0 bases and J 6 bases, with 12 bases left between them. CDR1 is SGHKS, CDR2 YYEKEE, per germline (reference sequence). The CDR3 is 15 residues long. Looking up the rest from reference TRBV5-5 and TRBJ1-4 gives the full variable domain: DAGVTQSPTHLIKTRGQQVTLRCSPISGHKSVSWYQQVLGQGPQFIFQYYEKEERGRGNFPDRFSARQFPNYSSELNVNALLLGDSALYLCASSLVQGIYEKLFFGSGTQLSVL.

The chain uses TRBV7-9 and TRBJ2-2; TRBD2 matches 8 bases. The CDR3 spans 15 residues. The V segment lost 5 bases and the J segment 6 bases; nucleotides outside the gene matches: 8. The germline CDR1 and CDR2 sequences are SEHNR and FQNEAQ (reference sequence). The CDR3 coding sequence is TGTGCCAGCAGCACCGGGGGGGCCTTCCCCGGGGAGCTGTTTTTT. Amino acids: CASSTGGAFPGELFF.

This clone appeared once. The V and J genes are TRBV18 and TRBJ1-2, with a tentative D call TRBD1 (5 bases). The V gene's germline CDR1 is KGHSH and CDR2 LQKENI. With 6 bases removed from V and 1 base from J, the gap between germline ends came to 9 bases. CDR3 length equals 13 residues. DNA of the CDR3: TGTGCCAGCTCTCAGACAGATAACTATGGCTACACCTTC. Protein sequence: CASSQTDNYGYTF.

CDR3 in DNA: TGTGCCAGCAGCTTATATGGGGAGAACACTGAAGCTTTCTTT. Encoded protein: CASSLYGENTEAFF. The chain uses TRBV7-3 and TRBJ1-1, with D hard to call. CDR1 is SGHTA, CDR2 FQGTGA, per germline. V was cut by 2 bases and J by 1 base, with 8 bases left in between. The CDR3 covers 14 residues.